One and the same sample provided the 28 T cell receptor beta chains below, sequenced in a study of control samples from healthy donors and cancer patients. Clones were sequenced by immunoSEQ multiplex PCR, and TCRdb holds only the in-frame ones, with some missing. The sample lists 390,000 or so clones, around 90% occurring once. The sequenced sample was PBMCs. The source of these receptors is a man aged 35 to 55 with head and neck cancer.

The chain carries TRBV30 and TRBJ1-6; TRBD1 is a possible D gene (5 bases). V lost 3 bases and J 5 bases, leaving 11 bases between the germline ends. Germline CDR1 reads GTSNPN; CDR2 reads SVGIG (reference sequence). This CDR3 has 14 residues. The CDR3 DNA reads TGTGCCTGGAGCACCGGGACGGATAATTCACCCCTCCACTTT. Protein: CAWSTGTDNSPLHF.

This clone came up once. The chain is built from TRBV19 and TRBJ2-5; 8 positions agree with TRBD1. The CDR3 extends over 15 amino acids. V was clipped by 7 bases and J by 0 bases; unmatched bases: 7. Per the germline V gene, CDR1 is LNHDA and CDR2 is SQIVND (reference sequence). The DNA for the CDR3 is TGTGCCAGTACCTCAGGGGGCGCGGACCAAGAGACCCAGTACTTC. It yields the protein CASTSGGADQETQYF.

This clone was counted a single time. This chain links TRBV2 with TRBJ1-5, with D maybe TRBD1 (5 bases). Trimming cost V 4 bases and J 6 bases, with 7 bases left between them. The germline gives CDR1 SNHLY, CDR2 FYNNEI. The CDR3 sequence is 12 residues long. CDR3 region: CASSVGGQPQHF. CDR3 coding DNA: TGTGCCAGCAGTGTGGGGGGTCAGCCCCAGCATTTT.

The chain couples TRBV5-1 to TRBJ1-1, with D hard to call. CDR1 SGHRS and CDR2 YFSETQ come from the germline V gene. This CDR3 has 14 amino acids. Trimming removed 4 bases at V and 1 base at J, with 11 bases between. The chain's CDR3 is CASSPTDGNTEAFF. In DNA form, the CDR3 reads TGCGCCAGCAGCCCCACAGACGGGAACACTGAAGCTTTCTTT.

V and J are TRBV5-4 and TRBJ1-4; D gene uncertain. Germline V gene data show CDR1 as SGHNT and CDR2 as YYREEE (reference sequence). V was trimmed by 4 bases and J by 0 bases, leaving 13 bases between them. The CDR3 loop spans 16 amino acids. In DNA, the CDR3 is TGTGCCAGCAGCCGTATACCGACACCAACTAATGAAAAACTGTTTTTT. Protein: CASSRIPTPTNEKLFF.

V usage is TRBV19 and J usage is TRBJ1-6; D gene ambiguous. The CDR3 sequence is 15 residues long. V gave up 5 bases and J gave up 0 bases, with 8 bases separating them. Germline loops: CDR1 LNHDA, CDR2 SQIVND (reference sequence). As DNA, the CDR3 is TGTGCCAGTAGTGACTCAAGCTCCTATAATTCACCCCTCCACTTT. Translated, it gives CASSDSSSYNSPLHF. The complete variable domain, with remaining parts taken from reference TRBV19 and TRBJ1-6, reads DGGITQSPKYLFRKEGQNVTLSCEQNLNHDAMYWYRQDPGQGLRLIYYSQIVNDFQKGDIAEGYSVSREKKESFPLTVTSAQKNPTAFYLCASSDSSSYNSPLHFGNGTRLTVT.

This rearrangement joins TRBV12-5 to TRBJ1-2; D call uncertain. Germline V gives CDR1 LGHNT, CDR2 FRNRAP. V lost 0 bases and J lost 2, with 7 bases in between. CDR3 length equals 14 residues. This CDR3 reads CASGLVLPNYGYTF. CDR3 DNA: TGTGCTAGTGGTTTGGTACTCCCCAACTATGGCTACACCTTC.

The J gene is TRBJ2-2, the V gene TRBV4-1; 10 bases agree with TRBD2. This CDR3 is built from 16 residues. Germline V lookup: CDR1 MGHRA, CDR2 YSYEKL. Unmatched junction bases numbered 9, after V lost 4 bases and J lost 7 bases. The chain's CDR3 is CASSRVAGGFGGELFF. The CDR3 coding sequence is TGCGCCAGCAGCCGAGTAGCGGGGGGATTTGGCGGGGAGCTGTTTTTT.

The chain combines TRBV5-1 with TRBJ1-2; D might be TRBD1 (5 bases). This CDR3 is 14 amino acids long. Germline values: CDR1 SGHRS, CDR2 YFSETQ. V dropped 1 base and J dropped 2 bases, with 9 bases sitting between them. The CDR3 is CASSLQGLNYGYTF. The CDR3 bases are TGCGCCAGCAGCTTGCAGGGATTGAACTATGGCTACACCTTC. The whole variable domain, remainder taken from reference TRBV5-1 and TRBJ1-2, is KAGVTQTPRYLIKTRGQQVTLSCSPISGHRSVSWYQQTPGQGLQFLFEYFSETQRNKGNFPGRFSGRQFSNSRSEMNVSTLELGDSALYLCASSLQGLNYGYTFGSGTRLTVV.

V usage is TRBV18 and J usage is TRBJ2-3; D possibly corresponds to TRBD2 (6 bases). The germline V and J ends were trimmed by 0 bases and 4 bases, with 11 bases remaining between them. CDR1 and CDR2 (germline): KGHSH, LQKENI. The CDR3 covers 15 residues. DNA of the CDR3: TGTGCCAGCTCACCACCAGGCGGGATATCAGATACGCAGTATTTT. It encodes CASSPPGGISDTQYF.

The chain links TRBV7-2 to TRBJ2-3; no definite D call. Germline lookup yields CDR1 SGHTA and CDR2 FQGNSA. V lost 5 bases and J lost 2, with 11 bases in between. The CDR3 is 14 amino acids. The CDR3 loop is CASSPRSSTDTQYF. CDR3 DNA: TGTGCCAGCAGCCCCCGGTCTTCCACAGATACGCAGTATTTT.

In this sample, this clone turned up a few times. The chain recombines TRBV11-1 with TRBJ1-5; TRBD1 is a possible D gene (6 bases). Germline lookup yields CDR1 SGHAT and CDR2 FQDESV (reference sequence). This CDR3 is built from 13 residues. Trimming removed 2 bases from V and 7 bases from J, with 9 bases in between. CDR3 DNA sequence: TGTGCCAGCAGCTTATCAGGGGACCAGCCCCAGCATTTT. This encodes CASSLSGDQPQHF.

The genes are TRBV4-2 and TRBJ2-1; weak D call: TRBD2 (7 bases). The length of the CDR3 is 15 residues. Germline lookup yields CDR1 LGHNA and CDR2 YNFKEQ. Trimming shortened V by 4 bases and J by 9 bases, and 19 bases separated the two germline ends. The CDR3 sequence is CASSLGGGLRGEQFF. Written as DNA, the CDR3 is TGTGCCAGCAGCCTGGGGGGGGGCCTGAGAGGTGAGCAGTTCTTC.

This chain connects TRBV27 to TRBJ2-7; D uncertain. Germline values: CDR1 MNHEY, CDR2 SMNVEV (reference sequence). V was cut by 4 bases and J by 6 bases, with 7 bases left in between. This CDR3 is built from 11 residues. CDR3 in amino acids: CASSSGPEQYF. The CDR3 DNA reads as TGTGCCAGCAGTTCTGGGCCCGAGCAGTACTTC.

This chain uses TRBV30 with TRBJ1-5; no firm D call. Trimming shortened V by 0 bases and J by 3 bases, and 12 bases separated the two germline ends. The CDR3 is 15 amino acids. CDR1 is GTSNPN, CDR2 SVGIG, per germline (reference sequence). CDR3 nucleotide sequence: TGTGCCTGGAGTGTACTAGAAGGATTCAATCAGCCCCAGCATTTT. This codes for CAWSVLEGFNQPQHF.

The rearrangement links TRBV5-1 to TRBJ1-1; D gene ambiguous. Looked up from germline, CDR1 is SGHRS and CDR2 is YFSETQ. This CDR3 has 16 residues. Trimming shortened V by 0 bases and J by 1 base, and 13 bases separated the two germline ends. Here the CDR3 DNA reads TGCGCCAGCAGCTTGGTGGGCCAGAGTACGAACACTGAAGCTTTCTTT. Encoded protein: CASSLVGQSTNTEAFF.

This rearrangement joins TRBV5-1 to TRBJ2-2; TRBD1 is a possible D gene (5 bases). Germline V lookup: CDR1 SGHRS, CDR2 YFSETQ. The CDR3 totals 15 residues. The V gene lost 3 bases and the J gene lost 0 bases, with 9 bases spanning the gap. CDR3 region: CASSSRQTNTGELFF. The CDR3 DNA follows: TGCGCCAGCAGCTCAAGACAGACGAACACCGGGGAGCTGTTTTTT. The whole variable domain, filled in from reference TRBV5-1 and TRBJ2-2, reads KAGVTQTPRYLIKTRGQQVTLSCSPISGHRSVSWYQQTPGQGLQFLFEYFSETQRNKGNFPGRFSGRQFSNSRSEMNVSTLELGDSALYLCASSSRQTNTGELFFGEGSRLTVL.

The rearrangement uses TRBV3-1 (or the pseudogene TRBV3-2) and TRBJ2-1; 9 nucleotides agree with TRBD2. This CDR3 spans 17 amino acids. In germline, CDR1 is LGHDT, CDR2 YNNKEL (reference sequence). The V and J ends lost 0 bases and 0 bases, in that order; junction bases with no gene match: 3. CDR3 nucleotides: TGTGCCAGCAGCCAAGAGGCGGGGGGGAGCTCCTACAATGAGCAGTTCTTC. It encodes CASSQEAGGSSYNEQFF.

This clone turned up a few times. The chain is built from TRBV9 and TRBJ1-6; a possible D gene is TRBD1 (5 bases). Germline V lookup: CDR1 SGDLS, CDR2 YYNGEE. Deletions cut 0 bases from V and 9 bases from J, with 13 bases between. This CDR3 region has 15 residues. The CDR3 bases are TGTGCCAGCAGCGTAGAGTCCCAGGGTGGTTCACCCCTCCACTTT. Protein sequence: CASSVESQGGSPLHF.

This clone appeared many times. V gene TRBV3-1 (or the pseudogene TRBV3-2) combines with J gene TRBJ2-5; 7 positions agree with TRBD2. Trimming removed 0 bases from V and 4 bases from J; junction bases left unmatched: 2. CDR3 length: 14 residues. Germline V CDR1 and CDR2: LGHDT, YNNKEL (reference sequence). CDR3 sequence (DNA): TGTGCCAGCAGCCAAGACTGGGAGGGAGAGACCCAGTACTTC. As protein: CASSQDWEGETQYF.

The V call is TRBV4-1, the J call TRBJ2-5, with TRBD2 identical over 7 bases. Unmatched junction bases numbered 17, after V lost 4 bases and J lost 0 bases. CDR1 is MGHRA and CDR2 is YSYEKL in the germline V gene. This CDR3 is 19 amino acids long. CDR3 DNA: TGCGCCAGCAGCCTAGCGCACGGGGGGTACGATCCCCACCAAGAGACCCAGTACTTC. Its protein is CASSLAHGGYDPHQETQYF.

The J gene is TRBJ2-2, the V gene TRBV5-3; D is uncertain. TRBV5-3 is filed as an ORF, its function uncertain. The CDR3 sequence is 15 residues long. Between the trimmed V and J ends, which lost 0 bases and 7 bases, there was a span of 13 bases. The CDR3 DNA reads TGTGCCAGAAGCTTGGAATGTTTAAAAAGCGGGGAGCTGTTTTTT. Its translation: CARSLECLKSGELFF.

The chain carries TRBV28 and TRBJ2-1; 9 nucleotides align to TRBD2. Germline V gene lookup returns CDR1 MDHEN and CDR2 SYDVKM. CDR3 length equals 19 residues. The junction had 15 bases not matched to a gene; V was cut back by 6 bases and J by 0 bases. CDR3 sequence: CASRGLRLADTSSYNEQFF. CDR3 DNA sequence: TGTGCCAGCAGGGGGCTGAGACTAGCGGATACAAGCTCCTACAATGAGCAGTTCTTC. Full variable domain (remainder filled in from reference TRBV28 and TRBJ2-1): DVKVTQSSRYLVKRTGEKVFLECVQDMDHENMFWYRQDPGLGLRLIYFSYDVKMKEKGDIPEGYSVSREKKERFSLILESASTNQTSMYLCASRGLRLADTSSYNEQFFGPGTRLTVL.

A note on this clone: A read error may be the cause here, since a much bigger clone is one base away. Within the sample, other DNA sequences also encode this same CDR3. For the CDR3, the DNA is TGTGCCAGCAGCCAAGATCTAGGCTCTGGGGCCAACGTCCTGACTTTC. Translation: CASSQDLGSGANVLTF. The chain carries TRBV3-1 (or the pseudogene TRBV3-2) and TRBJ2-6; D gene unclear. Germline loops: CDR1 LGHDT, CDR2 YNNKEL (reference sequence). The CDR3 totals 16 residues. The ends were cut back, 0 bases at V and 0 bases at J, with 6 bases in the middle.

The chain couples TRBV7-9 to TRBJ2-5, with no clear D. Germline assignment: CDR1 SEHNR and CDR2 FQNEAQ (reference sequence). The CDR3 spans 14 residues. The germline V and J ends were trimmed by 0 bases and 4 bases, with 9 bases remaining between them. Here the CDR3 DNA reads TGTGCCAGCAGCTTAGCGACCCCCCGAGAGACCCAGTACTTC. Protein: CASSLATPRETQYF.

The V and J genes are TRBV10-3 and TRBJ1-1; no clear D. CDR3 length: 11 amino acids. Between the trimmed V and J ends, which lost 10 bases and 11 bases, there was a span of 17 bases. Germline values: CDR1 ENHRY, CDR2 SYGVKD. The CDR3 nucleotides are TGTGCCACCCGGTCAGACGCCGTTGCTTTCTTT. This translates into CATRSDAVAFF.

This chain uses TRBV29-1 with TRBJ2-1; tentative D call: TRBD1 (6 bases). The germline V gene has CDR1 SQVTM and CDR2 ANQGSEA. V shed 5 bases and J shed 0 bases, with 11 bases lying between them. This CDR3 has 14 residues. CDR3 in DNA: TGCAGCGTTCTAAGGGGGTACTCCTACAATGAGCAGTTCTTC. Protein: CSVLRGYSYNEQFF.

V is TRBV28 and J is TRBJ2-2; 9 positions agree with TRBD2. Per germline, CDR1 MDHEN and CDR2 SYDVKM. V gave up 3 bases and J gave up 5 bases; unmatched junction bases: 10. CDR3 length: 17 amino acids. CDR3 nucleotide sequence: TGTGCCAGCAGTTTCGCAGAAGCGGGGGGCGGAACCGGGGAGCTGTTTTTT. Its protein is CASSFAEAGGGTGELFF.